The 25 T cell receptor beta chains below come from one sample, sequenced in a study of siplizumab effects on memory and regulatory T cells. Measured with immunoSEQ multiplex PCR; TCRdb has only the in-frame clones, and not every one. The data hold about 40,000 clones, with roughly 90% observed a single time. Sequencing was done on a sample of naive CD4+ T cells sorted from blood. The receptor set was obtained from a human donor in good health.

V gene TRBV25-1 combines with J gene TRBJ2-1; 13 bases line up with TRBD2. Per the germline V gene, CDR1 is MGHDK and CDR2 is SYGVNS. The CDR3 consists of 15 residues. The V and J ends lost 5 bases and 7 bases, in that order; junction bases with no gene match: 5. CDR3 nucleotides: TGTGCCAGCAGTCCCGGGACTAGCGGGAATAATGAGCAGTTCTTC. As protein: CASSPGTSGNNEQFF.

V gene TRBV19 combines with J gene TRBJ2-2, with D unclear. Between the trimmed V and J ends, which lost 3 bases and 6 bases, there was a span of 8 bases. Germline-derived CDR1 and CDR2 are LNHDA and SQIVND (reference sequence). This CDR3 is built from 13 residues. The CDR3: CASSIASPGELFF. The CDR3 DNA sequence: TGTGCCAGTAGTATCGCCTCCCCCGGGGAGCTGTTTTTT.

The chain uses TRBV18 and TRBJ1-1; a weak D match, TRBD1 (5 bases). V lost 10 bases, J lost 1 base, and 13 bases lay in between. The CDR3 runs 13 residues. Germline values: CDR1 KGHSH, CDR2 LQKENI. Here the CDR3 reads CATSGGTNTEAFF. CDR3 in DNA: TGTGCCACCTCCGGGGGGACGAACACTGAAGCTTTCTTT.

The chain recombines TRBV4-2 with TRBJ2-1; 8 nucleotides match TRBD2. This CDR3 is built from 15 residues. CDR1 is LGHNA, CDR2 YNFKEQ, per germline. The trim removed 4 bases at V and 6 bases at J, leaving 8 bases unmatched. CDR3 sequence (DNA): TGTGCCAGCAGCCGTAGCGGGGCTTTAGCCAATGAGCAGTTCTTC. Residues: CASSRSGALANEQFF.

The chain carries TRBV18 and TRBJ2-7; D is possibly TRBD2 (6 bases). The germline CDR1 and CDR2 sequences are KGHSH and LQKENI. The CDR3 has 15 residues. V was trimmed by 3 bases and J by 2 bases, leaving 14 bases between them. CDR3 residues: CASSPPGTYAYEQYF. The CDR3 DNA follows: TGTGCCAGCTCACCCCCCGGGACTTACGCCTACGAGCAGTACTTC. The whole variable domain, remainder taken from reference TRBV18 and TRBJ2-7, is NAGVMQNPRHLVRRRGQEARLRCSPMKGHSHVYWYRQLPEEGLKFMVYLQKENIIDESGMPKERFSAEFPKEGPSILRIQQVVRGDSAAYFCASSPPGTYAYEQYFGPGTRLTVT.

V gene TRBV6-5 combines with J gene TRBJ2-2; no clear D gene. The CDR3 covers 12 residues. Trimming cost V 6 bases and J 6 bases, with 8 bases left between them. The germline CDR1 and CDR2 sequences are MNHEY and SVGAGI. Here the CDR3 DNA reads TGTGCCAGCAGCCCCCTCGCCGGGGAGCTGTTTTTT. This encodes CASSPLAGELFF.

The chain recombines TRBV19 with TRBJ2-5, with 7 bases matching TRBD1. Germline V lookup: CDR1 LNHDA, CDR2 SQIVND (reference sequence). The CDR3 length is 15 residues. The V segment lost 5 bases and the J segment 5 bases; nucleotides outside the gene matches: 11. CDR3 sequence (DNA): TGTGCCAGTAGTTCCGATTACAGGGGCTACGAGACCCAGTACTTC. It translates to CASSSDYRGYETQYF.

This CDR3 is CASSYPGTNEKLFF. In DNA, the CDR3 is TGTGCCAGCAGCTATCCGGGGACTAATGAAAAACTGTTTTTT. This chain uses TRBV5-5 with TRBJ1-4, with unresolved D. This CDR3 is built from 14 residues. The germline V gene has CDR1 SGHKS and CDR2 YYEKEE (reference sequence). With 3 bases removed from V and 2 bases from J, the gap between germline ends came to 8 bases.

The chain recombines TRBV2 with TRBJ2-7; D is undetermined. From germline, CDR1 is SNHLY and CDR2 FYNNEI. The CDR3 runs 15 residues. The V end lost 1 base, the J end lost 2 bases, and 12 bases lay between the germline ends. CDR3 sequence (DNA): TGTGCCAGCAGTGAAGGCCTACAAGTAACCTACGAGCAGTACTTC. Translating it yields CASSEGLQVTYEQYF.

The chain carries TRBV9 and TRBJ2-1; possibly TRBD1 or TRBD2 for D (6 bases each). Between the trimmed V and J ends, which lost 0 bases and 7 bases, there was a span of 14 bases. CDR1 and CDR2 from the germline V gene are SGDLS and YYNGEE. The CDR3 extends over 15 amino acids. In DNA form, the CDR3 reads TGTGCCAGCAGCGTAGAGGGGGGACAATATAATGAGCAGTTCTTC. This sequence encodes CASSVEGGQYNEQFF.

This chain connects TRBV5-1 to TRBJ2-2; perhaps TRBD1 as D (6 bases). The germline gives CDR1 SGHRS, CDR2 YFSETQ. The CDR3 contains 18 residues. V was shortened by 4 bases and J by 4 bases, with 23 bases between the two germline ends. CDR3 loop: CASSPRGTTGFGTGELFF. For the CDR3, the DNA is TGCGCCAGCAGCCCCAGGGGAACTACAGGTTTTGGCACCGGGGAGCTGTTTTTT.

The chain is built from TRBV7-9 and TRBJ2-1; 8 nucleotides align to TRBD2. Germline V gene lookup returns CDR1 SEHNR and CDR2 FQNEAQ (reference sequence). The CDR3 runs 15 residues. V was clipped by 4 bases and J by 7 bases; unmatched bases: 9. The CDR3 coding sequence is TGTGCCAGCAGCTCGCGGGGGGCTCAGACGAATGAGCAGTTCTTC. It codes for CASSSRGAQTNEQFF.

The V gene is TRBV2, the J gene TRBJ1-1; TRBD1 matches at 10 bases. This CDR3 spans 15 amino acids. J lost 4 bases, V lost 5 bases, and 7 bases had no gene match. Germline CDR1 reads SNHLY; CDR2 reads FYNNEI. Here the CDR3 reads CASSPGQGYGTEAFF. DNA for the CDR3: TGTGCCAGCAGTCCGGGACAGGGGTATGGCACTGAAGCTTTCTTT.

This clone appeared a few times. The chain links TRBV7-9 to TRBJ1-3, with D perhaps TRBD1 (6 bases). The CDR3 length is 14 residues. Trimming took 6 bases from V and 0 from J, leaving 9 bases between them. Germline V gives CDR1 SEHNR, CDR2 FQNEAQ (reference sequence). CDR3 DNA sequence: TGTGCCAGCAGACAGACAGGCTCTGGAAACACCATATATTTT. Translation gives CASRQTGSGNTIYF.

This chain uses TRBV9 with TRBJ1-2, with a possible D match to TRBD1 (5 bases). The germline V gene encodes CDR1 SGDLS and CDR2 YYNGEE. V was clipped by 0 bases and J by 1 base, with 13 bases between them. This CDR3 region has 16 residues. The chain's CDR3 is CASSVGGATSNYGYTF. The CDR3 DNA reads TGTGCCAGCAGCGTAGGCGGGGCCACCAGTAACTATGGCTACACCTTC. Full variable domain (missing parts from reference TRBV9 and TRBJ1-2): DSGVTQTPKHLITATGQRVTLRCSPRSGDLSVYWYQQSLDQGLQFLIQYYNGEERAKGNILERFSAQQFPDLHSELNLSSLELGDSALYFCASSVGGATSNYGYTFGSGTRLTVV.

The chain joins TRBV10-1 to TRBJ2-1; 13 bases map to TRBD2. After removal of 2 bases from V and 8 bases from J, the junction contained 9 bases not matched to a gene. The CDR3 extends over 17 amino acids. The germline V gene encodes CDR1 WNHNN and CDR2 SYGVQD (reference sequence). The CDR3 coding sequence is TGCGCCAGCAGTGAGGCATCCGGGACTAGCGGGACAGATGAGCAGTTCTTC. This gives the protein CASSEASGTSGTDEQFF.

The J gene is TRBJ2-2, the V gene TRBV30, with 8 bases aligning to TRBD1. Germline V gene sequence: CDR1 GTSNPN, CDR2 SVGIG (reference sequence). V lost 3 bases to trimming and J lost 0 bases; unmatched junction nucleotides: 3. The CDR3 is made up of 15 amino acids. The CDR3 spells CAWRSRGPNTGELFF. CDR3 bases: TGTGCCTGGAGAAGCAGGGGGCCGAACACCGGGGAGCTGTTTTTT. Drawing the rest from reference TRBV30 and TRBJ2-2, the complete variable domain is SQTIHQWPATLVQPVGSPLSLECTVEGTSNPNLYWYRQAAGRGLQLLFYSVGIGQISSEVPQNLSASRPQDRQFILSSKKLLLSDSGFYLCAWRSRGPNTGELFFGEGSRLTVL.

This clone was picked up one time. The chain combines TRBV5-1 with TRBJ1-4, with 8 bases aligning to TRBD1. Germline assignment: CDR1 SGHRS and CDR2 YFSETQ. V trimming: 4 bases; J trimming: 8 bases; junction bases outside the gene matches: 10. The CDR3 has 15 residues. The CDR3 sequence is CASSLSQGAGEKLFF. The CDR3 DNA reads as TGCGCCAGCAGCCTAAGTCAGGGGGCCGGGGAAAAACTGTTTTTT. The entire variable domain, with the rest obtained from reference TRBV5-1 and TRBJ1-4, is as follows: KAGVTQTPRYLIKTRGQQVTLSCSPISGHRSVSWYQQTPGQGLQFLFEYFSETQRNKGNFPGRFSGRQFSNSRSEMNVSTLELGDSALYLCASSLSQGAGEKLFFGSGTQLSVL.

The rearrangement joins TRBV5-6 to TRBJ1-4; TRBD1 aligns across 9 bases. J gave up 8 bases and V 7 bases, and 6 bases lay outside the gene matches. The CDR3 runs 13 residues. In germline, CDR1 is SGHDT, CDR2 YYEEEE. In DNA form, the CDR3 reads TGTGCCAGCCGGAAGACAGGGGGGGAAAAACTGTTTTTT. It codes for CASRKTGGEKLFF.

The V call is TRBV11-2, the J call TRBJ2-7, with a tentative D call TRBD1 (6 bases). The CDR3 is made up of 15 amino acids. CDR1 SGHAT and CDR2 FQNNGV come from the germline V gene. V was trimmed by 5 bases and J by 2 bases, leaving 16 bases between them. The CDR3 nucleotides are TGTGCCAGCAGCCTAAGGACAGAGAATCCCTACGAGCAGTACTTC. Protein sequence: CASSLRTENPYEQYF.

In this sample, this clone turned up once. The V call is TRBV5-1, the J call TRBJ2-2; 14 nucleotides agree with TRBD2. The CDR3 runs 17 residues. J was trimmed by 8 bases and V by 1 base; bases with no gene match: 7. Germline CDR1 and CDR2: SGHRS and YFSETQ. The CDR3 coding sequence is TGCGCCAGCAGCTTGACCGGGACTAGCGGGAGTTCGGGGGAGCTGTTTTTT. As protein: CASSLTGTSGSSGELFF.

This chain joins TRBV6-6 and TRBJ1-2; D ambiguous. Trimming pared 2 bases from V and 10 bases from J, leaving 14 bases between. Germline V gene sequence: CDR1 MNHNY, CDR2 SVGAGI (reference sequence). The CDR3 sequence is 13 residues long. The CDR3 region has the DNA TGTGCCAGCAGTTACGCAAACAGCGATTCCTACACCTTC. This translates into CASSYANSDSYTF.

The chain links TRBV2 to TRBJ2-1; 11 nucleotides align to TRBD2. The V segment lost 8 bases and the J segment 7 bases; nucleotides outside the gene matches: 4. The CDR3 has 13 amino acids. Per germline, CDR1 SNHLY and CDR2 FYNNEI. The CDR3 DNA is TGTGCCAGCCGTAGCGGGGGGGCAAATGAGCAGTTCTTC. Translated, it gives CASRSGGANEQFF.

V and J are TRBV6-5 and TRBJ1-2, with D maybe TRBD1 (6 bases). This CDR3 comprises 15 residues. Trimming cost V 6 bases and J 4 bases, with 18 bases left between them. Germline CDR1 MNHEY, CDR2 SVGAGI. For the CDR3, the DNA is TGTGCCAGCAGGGGACCAGGGGTCGCTGGCTATGGCTACACCTTC. It translates to CASRGPGVAGYGYTF.

The rearrangement joins TRBV6-1 to TRBJ1-4; D is ambiguous. Germline CDR1 is MNHNS and CDR2 is SASEGT. The CDR3 extends over 15 amino acids. Trimming took 3 bases from V and 7 from J, leaving 15 bases between them. CDR3: CASSDLLALREKLFF. DNA of the CDR3: TGTGCCAGCAGTGACCTCCTGGCGCTACGTGAAAAACTGTTTTTT.